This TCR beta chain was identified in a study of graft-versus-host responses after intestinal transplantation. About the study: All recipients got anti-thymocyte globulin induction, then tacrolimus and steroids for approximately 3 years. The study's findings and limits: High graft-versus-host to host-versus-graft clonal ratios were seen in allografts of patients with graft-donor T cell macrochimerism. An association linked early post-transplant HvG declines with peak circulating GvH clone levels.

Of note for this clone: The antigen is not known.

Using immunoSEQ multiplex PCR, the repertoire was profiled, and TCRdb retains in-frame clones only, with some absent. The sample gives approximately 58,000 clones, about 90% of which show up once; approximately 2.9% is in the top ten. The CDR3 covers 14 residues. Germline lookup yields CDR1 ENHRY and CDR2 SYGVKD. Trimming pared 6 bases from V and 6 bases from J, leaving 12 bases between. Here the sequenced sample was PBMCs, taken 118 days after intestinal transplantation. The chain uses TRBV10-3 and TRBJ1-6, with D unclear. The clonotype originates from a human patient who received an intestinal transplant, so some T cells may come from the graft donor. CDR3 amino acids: CAIRVGLPNSPLHF. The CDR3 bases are TGTGCCATCAGGGTAGGGTTGCCTAATTCACCCCTCCACTTT.